This T cell receptor beta chain was found in a study of T cell responses to AZD1222 COVID-19 vaccine. Study context: Second-dose intervals of approximately 4 or approximately 12 weeks were pooled.

Sequencing was performed with immunoSEQ multiplex PCR; in TCRdb, only in-frame clones are kept and a portion is missing. The sample includes approximately 150,000 clones, under 95% seen only once; the top ten take approximately 5%. CDR3 length: 15 residues. The V and J ends lost 3 bases and 4 bases, in that order; junction bases with no gene match: 8. Germline-derived CDR1 and CDR2 are SGHAT and FQNNGV. The rearrangement uses TRBV11-2 and TRBJ2-7; 8 nucleotides align to TRBD1. The specimen was peripheral blood, collected on day 0 of AZD1222 vaccination. The receptor was isolated from an adult in good health. CDR3 in DNA: TGTGCCAGCAGCTTTTATTCAGGGGGCGGATACGAGCAGTACTTC. Amino acids: CASSFYSGGGYEQYF.